This T cell receptor (beta chain) was sequenced during a study of cytomegalovirus exposure and HLA in healthy donors. Study results and caveats: Presence/absence analysis assumed near-uniform sequencing depth across donors.

Germline assignment: CDR1 SEHNR and CDR2 FQNEAQ (reference sequence). The CDR3 has 15 residues. The V and J ends lost 8 bases and 5 bases respectively, with 21 bases between them. Both 60 Vbeta primers and 13 Jbeta primers went into the PCR. Sequencing used immunoSEQ multiplex PCR; TCRdb keeps in-frame clones, though not all of them. The table has under 85,000 clones, just over 65% seen once. Regarding this clone: Its antigen is still unknown.

The gene calls are TRBV7-9 and TRBJ1-2; D is possibly TRBD1 (5 bases). The sequence derives from a woman aged 25 to 39 in good health and CMV-seronegative. Sequenced: PBMCs. Here the CDR3 DNA reads TGTGCCAGCTCGGCCCGGGGGACCTACCAGTATGGCTACACCTTC. This encodes CASSARGTYQYGYTF. The entire variable domain, with the rest obtained from reference TRBV7-9 and TRBJ1-2, is as follows: DTGVSQNPRHKITKRGQNVTFRCDPISEHNRLYWYRQTLGQGPEFLTYFQNEAQLEKSRLLSDRFSAERPKGSFSTLEIQRTEQGDSAMYLCASSARGTYQYGYTFGSGTRLTVV.